This T cell receptor (beta chain) was sequenced for a study of cytotoxic CD8 clonotypes in ibrutinib-treated CLL. CDR1 and CDR2 (germline): SGHAT, FQNNGV. Trimming cost V 5 bases and J 0 bases, with 17 bases left between them. The CDR3 sequence is 16 residues long. Here immunoSEQ multiplex PCR was the method, and the copy in TCRdb shows in-frame clones only, minus some. The table lists 150,000 to 200,000 clones, around nine tenths of them singletons. Study-wide results and caveats: Clonality climbed at ibrutinib response, then dropped toward baseline at progression.

This clone has just one count. As yet, its antigen is unknown. The chain is built from TRBV11-2 and TRBJ2-7; D gene ambiguous. The receptor was isolated from a human donor with chronic lymphocytic leukemia. The sample consisted of PBMCs, taken at disease progression, from a patient treated with ibrutinib. DNA of the CDR3: TGTGCCAGCAGCCACCCCCCGGTCCTCAACTCCTACGAGCAGTACTTC. Amino acid sequence: CASSHPPVLNSYEQYF.